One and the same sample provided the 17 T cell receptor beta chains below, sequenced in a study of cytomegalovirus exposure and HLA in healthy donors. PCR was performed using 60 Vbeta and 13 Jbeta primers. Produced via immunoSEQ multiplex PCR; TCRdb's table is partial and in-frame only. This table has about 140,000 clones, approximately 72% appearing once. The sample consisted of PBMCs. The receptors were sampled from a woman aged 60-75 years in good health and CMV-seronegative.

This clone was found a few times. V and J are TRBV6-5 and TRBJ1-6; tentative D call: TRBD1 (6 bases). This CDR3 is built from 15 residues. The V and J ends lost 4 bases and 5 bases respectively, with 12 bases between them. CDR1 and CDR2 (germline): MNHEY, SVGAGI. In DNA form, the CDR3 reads TGTGCCAGCAGTTCCGACAGGTCAGATAATTCACCCCTCCACTTT. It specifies CASSSDRSDNSPLHF.

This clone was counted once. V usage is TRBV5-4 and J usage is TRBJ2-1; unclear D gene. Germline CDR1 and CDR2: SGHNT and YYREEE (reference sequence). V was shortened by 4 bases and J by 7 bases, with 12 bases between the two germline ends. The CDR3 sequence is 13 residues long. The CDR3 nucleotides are TGTGCCAGCAGCGCCCCTCTAGAAAATGAGCAGTTCTTC. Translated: CASSAPLENEQFF.

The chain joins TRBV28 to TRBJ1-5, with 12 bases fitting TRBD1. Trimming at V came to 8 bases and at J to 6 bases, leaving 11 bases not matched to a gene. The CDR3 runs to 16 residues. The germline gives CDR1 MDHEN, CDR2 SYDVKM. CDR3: CASGSPGQGAGQPQHF. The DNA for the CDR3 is TGTGCCAGCGGAAGTCCGGGACAGGGGGCGGGTCAGCCCCAGCATTTT. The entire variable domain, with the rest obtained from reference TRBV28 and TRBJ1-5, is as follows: DVKVTQSSRYLVKRTGEKVFLECVQDMDHENMFWYRQDPGLGLRLIYFSYDVKMKEKGDIPEGYSVSREKKERFSLILESASTNQTSMYLCASGSPGQGAGQPQHFGDGTRLSIL.

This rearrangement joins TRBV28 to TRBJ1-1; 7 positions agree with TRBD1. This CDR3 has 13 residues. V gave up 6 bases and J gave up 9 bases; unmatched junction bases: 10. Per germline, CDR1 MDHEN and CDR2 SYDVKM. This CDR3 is CASRLFDRDKAFF. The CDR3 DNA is TGTGCCAGCAGACTTTTCGACAGGGACAAAGCTTTCTTT.

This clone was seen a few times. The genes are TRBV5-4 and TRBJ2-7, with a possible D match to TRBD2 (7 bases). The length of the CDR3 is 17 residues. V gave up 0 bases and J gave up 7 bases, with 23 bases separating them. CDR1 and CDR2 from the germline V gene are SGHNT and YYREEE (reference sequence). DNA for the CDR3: TGTGCCAGCAGCTTGGCAAGAGCGGGAAACCCTCAGGGGGAGCAGTACTTC. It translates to CASSLARAGNPQGEQYF. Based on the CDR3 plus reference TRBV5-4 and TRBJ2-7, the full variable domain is ETGVTQSPTHLIKTRGQQVTLRCSSQSGHNTVSWYQQALGQGPQFIFQYYREEENGRGNFPPRFSGLQFPNYSSELNVNALELDDSALYLCASSLARAGNPQGEQYFGPGTRLTVT.

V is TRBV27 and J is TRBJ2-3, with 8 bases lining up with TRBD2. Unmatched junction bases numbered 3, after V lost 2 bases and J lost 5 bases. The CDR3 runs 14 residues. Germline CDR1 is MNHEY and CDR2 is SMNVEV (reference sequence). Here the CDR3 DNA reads TGTGCCAGCAGTTTAGCGGGGGGAGGAGATACGCAGTATTTT. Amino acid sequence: CASSLAGGGDTQYF.

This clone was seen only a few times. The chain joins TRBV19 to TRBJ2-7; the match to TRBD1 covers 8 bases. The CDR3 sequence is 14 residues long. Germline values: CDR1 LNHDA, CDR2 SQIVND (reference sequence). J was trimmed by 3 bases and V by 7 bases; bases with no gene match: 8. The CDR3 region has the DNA TGTGCCAGTAACTCGCCAGGACAGGGCTACGAGCAGTACTTC. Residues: CASNSPGQGYEQYF.

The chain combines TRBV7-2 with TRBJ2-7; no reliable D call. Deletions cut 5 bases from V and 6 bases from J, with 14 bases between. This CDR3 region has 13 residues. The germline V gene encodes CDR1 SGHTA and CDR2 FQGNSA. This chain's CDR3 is CASSPSRGAEQYF. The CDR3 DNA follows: TGTGCCAGCAGCCCGTCTAGAGGTGCCGAGCAGTACTTC.

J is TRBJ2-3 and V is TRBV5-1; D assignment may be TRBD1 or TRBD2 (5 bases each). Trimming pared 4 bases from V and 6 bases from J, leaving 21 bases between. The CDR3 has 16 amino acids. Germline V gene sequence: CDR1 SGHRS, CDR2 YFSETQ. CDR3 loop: CASSMGRPPRRDTQYF. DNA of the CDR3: TGCGCCAGCAGCATGGGACGCCCCCCACGGAGGGATACGCAGTATTTT.

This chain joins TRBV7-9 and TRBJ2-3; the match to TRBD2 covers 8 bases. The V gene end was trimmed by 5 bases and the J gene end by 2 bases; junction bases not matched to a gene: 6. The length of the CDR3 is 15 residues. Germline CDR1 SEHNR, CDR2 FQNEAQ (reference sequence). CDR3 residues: CASSPSGGYTDTQYF. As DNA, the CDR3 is TGTGCCAGCAGCCCCAGCGGGGGTTACACAGATACGCAGTATTTT.

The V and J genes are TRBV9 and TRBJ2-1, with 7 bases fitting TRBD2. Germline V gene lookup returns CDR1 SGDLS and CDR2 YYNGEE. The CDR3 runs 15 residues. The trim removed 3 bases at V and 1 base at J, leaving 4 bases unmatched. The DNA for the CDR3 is TGTGCCAGCAGCGGGGGGACTATTTCCTACAATGAGCAGTTCTTC. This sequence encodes CASSGGTISYNEQFF.

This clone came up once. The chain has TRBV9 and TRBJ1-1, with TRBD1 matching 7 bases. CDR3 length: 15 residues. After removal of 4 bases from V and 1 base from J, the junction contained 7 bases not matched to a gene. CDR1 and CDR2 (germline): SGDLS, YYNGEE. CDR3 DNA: TGTGCCAGCAGCCGGGAGGGGGCATCGAACACTGAAGCTTTCTTT. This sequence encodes CASSREGASNTEAFF.

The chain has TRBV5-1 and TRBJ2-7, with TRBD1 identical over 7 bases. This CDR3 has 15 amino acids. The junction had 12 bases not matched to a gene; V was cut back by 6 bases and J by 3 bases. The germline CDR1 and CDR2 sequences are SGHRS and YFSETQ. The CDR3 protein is CASTSGWTGVYEQYF. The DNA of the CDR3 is TGCGCCAGCACCTCCGGGTGGACAGGCGTCTACGAGCAGTACTTC.

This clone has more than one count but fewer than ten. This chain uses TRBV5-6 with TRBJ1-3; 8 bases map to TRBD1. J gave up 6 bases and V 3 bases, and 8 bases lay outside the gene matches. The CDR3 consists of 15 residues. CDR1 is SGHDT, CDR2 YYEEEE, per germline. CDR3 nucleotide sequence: TGTGCCAGCAGCTACCGCGGGACAGGCACAAACACCATATATTTT. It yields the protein CASSYRGTGTNTIYF. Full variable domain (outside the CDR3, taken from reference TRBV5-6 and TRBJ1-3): DAGVTQSPTHLIKTRGQQVTLRCSPKSGHDTVSWYQQALGQGPQFIFQYYEEEERQRGNFPDRFSGHQFPNYSSELNVNALLLGDSALYLCASSYRGTGTNTIYFGEGSWLTVV.

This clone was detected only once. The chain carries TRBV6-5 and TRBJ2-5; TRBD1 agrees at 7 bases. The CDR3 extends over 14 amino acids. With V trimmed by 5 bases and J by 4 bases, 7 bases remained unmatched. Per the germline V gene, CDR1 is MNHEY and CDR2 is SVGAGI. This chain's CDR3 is CASSRQGIGETQYF. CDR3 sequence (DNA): TGTGCCAGCAGTCGACAGGGAATAGGAGAGACCCAGTACTTC.

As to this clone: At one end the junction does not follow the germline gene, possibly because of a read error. Written as DNA, the CDR3 is TGTGCCAGCGGCTTCCGCGGGACTAGCGGCACAGATACGCAGTATTTT. Its translation is CASGFRGTSGTDTQYF. This chain joins TRBV7-2 and TRBJ2-3, with 10 bases fitting TRBD2. This CDR3 has 16 amino acids. The V gene's germline CDR1 is SGHTA and CDR2 FQGNSA.

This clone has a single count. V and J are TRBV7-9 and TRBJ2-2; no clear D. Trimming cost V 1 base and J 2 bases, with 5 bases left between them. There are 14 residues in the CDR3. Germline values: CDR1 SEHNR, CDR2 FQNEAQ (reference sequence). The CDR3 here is CASSLVANTGELFF. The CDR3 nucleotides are TGTGCCAGCAGCTTAGTGGCAAACACCGGGGAGCTGTTTTTT.